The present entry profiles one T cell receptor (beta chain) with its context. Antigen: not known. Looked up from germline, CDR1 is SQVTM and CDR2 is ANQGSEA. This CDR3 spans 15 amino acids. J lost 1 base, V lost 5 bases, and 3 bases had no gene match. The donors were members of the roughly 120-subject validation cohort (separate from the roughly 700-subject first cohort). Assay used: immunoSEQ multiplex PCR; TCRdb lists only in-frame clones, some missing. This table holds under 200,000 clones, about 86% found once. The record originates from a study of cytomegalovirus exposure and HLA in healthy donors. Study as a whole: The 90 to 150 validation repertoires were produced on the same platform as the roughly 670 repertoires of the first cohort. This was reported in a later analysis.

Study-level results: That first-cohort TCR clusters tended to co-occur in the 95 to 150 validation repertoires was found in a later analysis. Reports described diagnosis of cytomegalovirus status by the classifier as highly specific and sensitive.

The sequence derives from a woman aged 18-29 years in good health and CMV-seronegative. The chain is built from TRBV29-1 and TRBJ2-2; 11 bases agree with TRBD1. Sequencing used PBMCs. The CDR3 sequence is CSVRGTGGNTGELFF. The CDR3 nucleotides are TGCAGCGTTCGGGGGACAGGGGGGAACACCGGGGAGCTGTTTTTT.